The rows below give T cell receptor beta chains drawn from one sample of a study of CD8+ T cells in alopecia areata. Measured with immunoSEQ multiplex PCR; TCRdb has only the in-frame clones, and not every one. The table lists some 95,000 clones, 44% of them singletons, with roughly 18% in the top ten. Specimen: CD8+ T cells sorted from blood, collected at week 24, from a patient treated with tofacitinib. These receptors were taken from a human donor with alopecia areata. Each CDR3 is given with its conserved first and last residue. D genes are given only for firm matches. Clone size is not always given. Where it is, it says once, few, many or a class for expanded clones.

j_gene: TRBJ2-2
d_gene: -
abundance: -
v_gene: TRBV19
CDR3nt: TGTGCCAGTAGTATGGACGACACCGGGGAGCTGTTTTTT
CDR3aa: CASSMDDTGELFF

j_gene: TRBJ1-1
d_gene: TRBD1
abundance: -
v_gene: TRBV5-1
CDR3nt: TGCGCCAGCAGAAACAAAATGACAGGGCTCACTGAAGCTTTCTTT
CDR3aa: CASRNKMTGLTEAFF

j_gene: TRBJ2-7
d_gene: TRBD2
abundance: few
v_gene: TRBV29-1
CDR3nt: TGCAGCGTCGGACTAGCGGGAGCCTACGAGCAGTACTTC
CDR3aa: CSVGLAGAYEQYF

j_gene: TRBJ1-1
d_gene: -
abundance: few
v_gene: TRBV28
CDR3nt: TGTGCCAGCAGTTTCCCGACCGCCGAGGGGGACACTGAAGCTTTCTTT
CDR3aa: CASSFPTAEGDTEAFF

j_gene: TRBJ1-5
d_gene: -
abundance: -
v_gene: TRBV4-1
CDR3nt: TGCGCCAGCAGCCGAGAAGACCCAGGGTGGGCTCAGCCCCAGCATTTT
CDR3aa: CASSREDPGWAQPQHF

j_gene: TRBJ1-2
d_gene: -
abundance: -
v_gene: TRBV6-9
CDR3nt: TGTGCCAGCAGCCCCTCGATCGGAGGAGCTAACTATGGCTACACCTTC
CDR3aa: CASSPSIGGANYGYTF

j_gene: TRBJ2-2
d_gene: TRBD2
abundance: -
v_gene: TRBV7-9
CDR3nt: TGTGCCAGCAGCTCAACACTAGCGGGAGGCCCCGGGGAGCTGTTTTTT
CDR3aa: CASSSTLAGGPGELFF

j_gene: TRBJ2-5
d_gene: -
abundance: -
v_gene: TRBV4-1
CDR3nt: TGCGCCAGCAGTCCCGGCGGGCGGTCAGGGGAGACCCAGTACTTC
CDR3aa: CASSPGGRSGETQYF

j_gene: TRBJ2-7
d_gene: TRBD1
abundance: few
v_gene: TRBV5-1
CDR3nt: TGCGCCAGCAGCTTGATCGGGACAGGGTCCTACGAGCAGTACTTC
CDR3aa: CASSLIGTGSYEQYF

j_gene: TRBJ1-3
d_gene: -
abundance: -
v_gene: TRBV7-9
CDR3nt: TGTGCCAGCAGCTTAGCGTGGGGACCTGGAAACACCATATATTTT
CDR3aa: CASSLAWGPGNTIYF

j_gene: TRBJ2-1
d_gene: -
abundance: few
v_gene: TRBV29-1
CDR3nt: TGCAGCGTTATTGGAGGCTCCATTCCCTCCGATGAGCAGTTCTTC
CDR3aa: CSVIGGSIPSDEQFF

j_gene: TRBJ2-7
d_gene: -
abundance: -
v_gene: TRBV5-4
CDR3nt: TGTGCCAGCAGCCTGGGACTCCTCCTGGACTCCGAGCAGTACTTC
CDR3aa: CASSLGLLLDSEQYF

j_gene: TRBJ2-2
d_gene: -
abundance: few
v_gene: TRBV11-2
CDR3nt: TGTGCCAGCAGCTTAGTGTACACCGGGGAGCTGTTTTTT
CDR3aa: CASSLVYTGELFF

j_gene: TRBJ2-5
d_gene: -
abundance: -
v_gene: TRBV19
CDR3nt: TGTGCCAGTAGTATCGTGGAGGGGGCTTACGAGACCCAGTACTTC
CDR3aa: CASSIVEGAYETQYF

j_gene: TRBJ2-7
d_gene: TRBD2
abundance: few
v_gene: TRBV29-1
CDR3nt: TGCAGCGTCCCGGGGGGATTGGGCGAGCAGTACTTC
CDR3aa: CSVPGGLGEQYF

j_gene: TRBJ1-5
d_gene: -
abundance: -
v_gene: TRBV9
CDR3nt: TGTGCCAGCAGCGTAGACCATAGCAATCAGCCCCAGCATTTT
CDR3aa: CASSVDHSNQPQHF

j_gene: TRBJ1-2
d_gene: -
abundance: few
v_gene: TRBV13
CDR3nt: TGTGCCAGCAGCTCTTCGTACCAAACGAGTTATGGCTACACCTTC
CDR3aa: CASSSSYQTSYGYTF

j_gene: TRBJ2-5
d_gene: TRBD1
abundance: few
v_gene: TRBV25-1
CDR3nt: TGTGCCAGCAGTGAACGTCAGGGGGAAGAGACCCAGTACTTC
CDR3aa: CASSERQGEETQYF

j_gene: TRBJ2-7
d_gene: TRBD1
abundance: few
v_gene: TRBV6-5
CDR3nt: TGTGCCAGCAGTTACTCCGGACAGGCCTCCTACGAGCAGTACTTC
CDR3aa: CASSYSGQASYEQYF

j_gene: TRBJ2-7
d_gene: TRBD1
abundance: few
v_gene: TRBV29-1
CDR3nt: TGCAGCGCCACGGACAGGGGCTACGAGCAGTACTTC
CDR3aa: CSATDRGYEQYF

j_gene: TRBJ2-7
d_gene: TRBD1
abundance: few
v_gene: TRBV9
CDR3nt: TGTGCCAGCAGCCCAGGGGGAGCGCAGACCTACGAGCAGTACTTC
CDR3aa: CASSPGGAQTYEQYF

j_gene: TRBJ2-3
d_gene: -
abundance: once
v_gene: TRBV30
CDR3nt: TGTGCCTGGAATGAGATTTTGAGCACAGATACGCAGTATTTT
CDR3aa: CAWNEILSTDTQYF

j_gene: TRBJ1-1
d_gene: TRBD1
abundance: -
v_gene: TRBV27
CDR3nt: TGTGCCAGCAGTTTCGGACAGGGAATTGAAGCTTTCTTT
CDR3aa: CASSFGQGIEAFF

j_gene: TRBJ2-1
d_gene: TRBD2
abundance: -
v_gene: TRBV4-1
CDR3nt: TGCGCCAGCAGCCACCGGACTAGCAGCAATGAGCAGTTCTTC
CDR3aa: CASSHRTSSNEQFF

j_gene: TRBJ2-3
d_gene: TRBD2
abundance: few
v_gene: TRBV29-1
CDR3nt: TGCAGCGTTTCGGGGACTAGCGGCACAGATACGCAGTATTTT
CDR3aa: CSVSGTSGTDTQYF

j_gene: TRBJ2-3
d_gene: -
abundance: -
v_gene: TRBV5-1
CDR3nt: TGCGCCAGCAGCTTGGTGGCGCTTGGGGCAGTCCGCGCAGATACGCAGTATTTT
CDR3aa: CASSLVALGAVRADTQYF

j_gene: TRBJ2-3
d_gene: -
abundance: few
v_gene: TRBV7-8
CDR3nt: TGTGCCAGCAGCTTAGGGACCGCAGATACGCAGTATTTT
CDR3aa: CASSLGTADTQYF

j_gene: TRBJ2-3
d_gene: -
abundance: -
v_gene: TRBV9
CDR3nt: TGTGCCAGCAGCTCCGGAGGCGGAGGAGGCACAGATACGCAGTATTTT
CDR3aa: CASSSGGGGGTDTQYF

j_gene: TRBJ2-1
d_gene: -
abundance: -
v_gene: TRBV4-3
CDR3nt: TGCGCCAGCAGCCAAGAGGCGGCATACAATGAGCAGTTCTTC
CDR3aa: CASSQEAAYNEQFF

j_gene: TRBJ1-5
d_gene: TRBD1
abundance: -
v_gene: TRBV28
CDR3nt: TGTGCCAGCAGTTTGGGACAGGGTCATCAGCCCCAGCATTTT
CDR3aa: CASSLGQGHQPQHF

j_gene: TRBJ2-1
d_gene: -
abundance: -
v_gene: TRBV2
CDR3nt: TGTGCCAGCAGTGAAGGGCGGAGCTCCTACAATGAGCAGTTCTTC
CDR3aa: CASSEGRSSYNEQFF

j_gene: TRBJ2-3
d_gene: -
abundance: -
v_gene: TRBV5-6
CDR3nt: TGTGCCAGCAGCTTTCGACTGGGTCGGGAGCCCAATACGCAGTATTTT
CDR3aa: CASSFRLGREPNTQYF

j_gene: TRBJ2-1
d_gene: -
abundance: -
v_gene: TRBV7-9
CDR3nt: TGTGCCAGCAGCTCGACAATCACTGAGCAGTTCTTC
CDR3aa: CASSSTITEQFF

j_gene: TRBJ2-1
d_gene: TRBD2
abundance: -
v_gene: TRBV6-6
CDR3nt: TGTGCCAGCAGTGAGGTTTTAGCGGGAGGGTATGAGCAGTTCTTC
CDR3aa: CASSEVLAGGYEQFF

j_gene: TRBJ1-4
d_gene: TRBD1
abundance: -
v_gene: TRBV15
CDR3nt: TGTGCCACCAGCAGACTAATCCGGGACAGTAATGAAAAACTGTTTTTT
CDR3aa: CATSRLIRDSNEKLFF

j_gene: TRBJ2-7
d_gene: -
abundance: few
v_gene: TRBV19
CDR3nt: TGTGCCAGTAGTAGCGGCTACGAGCAGTACTTC
CDR3aa: CASSSGYEQYF

j_gene: TRBJ2-1
d_gene: -
abundance: few
v_gene: TRBV29-1
CDR3nt: TGCAGCGTTCCGAACATTCGTGAGCAGTTCTTC
CDR3aa: CSVPNIREQFF

j_gene: TRBJ2-4
d_gene: -
abundance: -
v_gene: TRBV27
CDR3nt: TGTGCCAGCAGCCCTACTAGTTGGGGAGCCAAAAACATTCAGTACTTC
CDR3aa: CASSPTSWGAKNIQYF

j_gene: TRBJ2-5
d_gene: -
abundance: -
v_gene: TRBV7-8
CDR3nt: TGTGCCAGCAGCTCCTTCCCGGGACAAGATGCGACCCAGTACTTC
CDR3aa: CASSSFPGQDATQYF

j_gene: TRBJ2-7
d_gene: TRBD1
abundance: few
v_gene: TRBV11-1
CDR3nt: TGTGCCAGCAGCCCAAGACAGGGGCCAGTCTACGAGCAGTACTTC
CDR3aa: CASSPRQGPVYEQYF

j_gene: TRBJ2-7
d_gene: TRBD2
abundance: few
v_gene: TRBV29-1
CDR3nt: TGCAGCGTAATGACTAGCGGTAATGCCTACGAGCAGTACTTC
CDR3aa: CSVMTSGNAYEQYF

j_gene: TRBJ2-7
d_gene: TRBD1
abundance: few
v_gene: TRBV5-8
CDR3nt: TGTGCCAGCAGCCCCAGGACAGGGGTATCCCTATACGAGCAGTACTTC
CDR3aa: CASSPRTGVSLYEQYF

j_gene: TRBJ2-1
d_gene: -
abundance: -
v_gene: TRBV12-5
CDR3nt: TGTGCTAGTGGTTTGTGGCCCAAGGATAGGAATGAGCAGTTCTTC
CDR3aa: CASGLWPKDRNEQFF

j_gene: TRBJ2-7
d_gene: -
abundance: -
v_gene: TRBV7-9
CDR3nt: TGTGCCAGCAGCTTAGCGTTGGGGCGATTCTCCTACGAGCAGTACTTC
CDR3aa: CASSLALGRFSYEQYF

j_gene: TRBJ2-2
d_gene: -
abundance: once
v_gene: TRBV4-1
CDR3nt: TGCGCCAGCAGCCAAGTCGGACTATCCACCGGGGAGCTGTTTTTT
CDR3aa: CASSQVGLSTGELFF

j_gene: TRBJ2-3
d_gene: TRBD2
abundance: many
v_gene: TRBV14
CDR3nt: TGTGCCAGCAGCCATCATCTTAGCGGGATTACAGATACGCAGTATTTT
CDR3aa: CASSHHLSGITDTQYF

j_gene: TRBJ2-3
d_gene: TRBD1
abundance: -
v_gene: TRBV19
CDR3nt: TGTGCCAGTAGTCGGGGACAGGGGTACACAGATACGCAGTATTTT
CDR3aa: CASSRGQGYTDTQYF

j_gene: TRBJ2-3
d_gene: -
abundance: -
v_gene: TRBV29-1
CDR3nt: TGCAGCGTTGGGGCCCGGAGCGCCGGTCAATCCACAGATACGCAGTATTTT
CDR3aa: CSVGARSAGQSTDTQYF

j_gene: TRBJ2-5
d_gene: -
abundance: -
v_gene: TRBV5-1
CDR3nt: TGCGCCAGCAGCCCGCCACAGGGCCGATCGGAGACCCAGTACTTC
CDR3aa: CASSPPQGRSETQYF

j_gene: TRBJ1-5
d_gene: TRBD1
abundance: -
v_gene: TRBV7-9
CDR3nt: TGTGCCAGCAGCGACGGACAGGGAGAAAGAGGGCAGCCCCAGCATTTT
CDR3aa: CASSDGQGERGQPQHF

j_gene: TRBJ2-7
d_gene: TRBD1
abundance: -
v_gene: TRBV7-6
CDR3nt: TGTGCCAGCAGCTCCCACCAGGGGGTCTTTAACGAGCAGTACTTC
CDR3aa: CASSSHQGVFNEQYF

j_gene: TRBJ2-1
d_gene: TRBD2
abundance: -
v_gene: TRBV29-1
CDR3nt: TGCAGCGTTGATGGTAGCGGGAGGGAGAGCTCCTACAATGAGCAGTTCTTC
CDR3aa: CSVDGSGRESSYNEQFF

j_gene: TRBJ2-7
d_gene: -
abundance: few
v_gene: TRBV25-1
CDR3nt: TGTGCCAGCATCGCAGGGGTCGACGAGCAGTACTTC
CDR3aa: CASIAGVDEQYF